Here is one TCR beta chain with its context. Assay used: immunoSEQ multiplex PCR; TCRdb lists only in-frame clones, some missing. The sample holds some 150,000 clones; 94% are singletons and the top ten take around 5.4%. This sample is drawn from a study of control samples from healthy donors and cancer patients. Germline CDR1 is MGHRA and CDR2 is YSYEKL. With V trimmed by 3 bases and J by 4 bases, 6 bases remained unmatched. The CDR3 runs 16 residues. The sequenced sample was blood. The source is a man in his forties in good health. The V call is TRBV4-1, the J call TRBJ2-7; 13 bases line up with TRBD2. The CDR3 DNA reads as TGCGCCAGCAGCCAGGGGACTAGCGGGGAGCTATACGAGCAGTACTTC. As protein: CASSQGTSGELYEQYF.